This T cell receptor beta chain was captured in a study of blood T cell repertoires in COVID-19. The J segment lost 5 bases and the V segment lost 4 bases, leaving 6 bases of the junction unmatched. This CDR3 region has 14 residues. Germline V gives CDR1 SGHDT, CDR2 YYEEEE. The data were produced by immunoSEQ multiplex PCR, yet TCRdb's version contains in-frame clones alone and is incomplete. The sample shows 250,000 to 300,000 clones, roughly 88% of them seen only once. This rearrangement joins TRBV5-6 to TRBJ1-2; 9 bases are shared with TRBD1. The sequenced material came from PBMCs or T cells enriched from blood (not recorded which). The TCR originated in a woman between 35 and 50 years old with acute COVID-19. CDR3 region: CASSLDRGGYGYTF. CDR3 coding DNA: TGTGCCAGCAGCCTCGACAGGGGGGGGTATGGCTACACCTTC.